A selection of T cell receptor beta chains follows, all from one sample in a study of shared clonotypes between healthy human individuals. Here immunoSEQ multiplex PCR was the method, and the copy in TCRdb shows in-frame clones only, minus some. The sample lists millions of clones, roughly 94% occurring once. Sequencing used naive CD8+ T cells sorted from blood. The source of these receptors is a man between 18 and 35 years old in good health. The CDR3 runs from the conserved cysteine through the conserved F or W. The order of the fields is D gene, clone size, J gene, V gene, CDR3 length, CDR3 protein, CDR3 DNA. The D gene is left open where the match is weak. Clone size, where shown, is once, few, many, or a class for clones that have expanded.

D gene: TRBD2
clone size: .
J gene: TRBJ2-2
V gene: TRBV5-5
CDR3 length: 17
CDR3 protein: CASSITSGTRPPGELFF
CDR3 DNA: TGTGCCAGCAGCATAACTAGCGGGACTAGGCCGCCCGGGGAGCTGTTTTTT

D gene: .
clone size: .
J gene: TRBJ1-1
V gene: TRBV6-1
CDR3 length: 13
CDR3 protein: CASSDLRQPEAFF
CDR3 DNA: TGTGCCAGCAGTGACCTTAGACAGCCTGAAGCTTTCTTT

D gene: TRBD1
clone size: .
J gene: TRBJ1-1
V gene: TRBV28
CDR3 length: 13
CDR3 protein: CASSLGTGPEAFF
CDR3 DNA: TGTGCCAGCAGTTTAGGGACAGGCCCTGAAGCTTTCTTT

D gene: .
clone size: .
J gene: TRBJ2-3
V gene: TRBV9
CDR3 length: 15
CDR3 protein: CASSVAFVSTDTQYF
CDR3 DNA: TGTGCCAGCAGCGTAGCTTTTGTTAGCACAGATACGCAGTATTTT

D gene: .
clone size: .
J gene: TRBJ2-7
V gene: TRBV4-1
CDR3 length: 16
CDR3 protein: CASSQDLFGYSYEQYF
CDR3 DNA: TGCGCCAGCAGCCAAGATCTGTTCGGGTACTCCTACGAGCAGTACTTC

D gene: .
clone size: once
J gene: TRBJ2-1
V gene: TRBV29-1
CDR3 length: 14
CDR3 protein: CSAGSWSSYNEQFF
CDR3 DNA: TGCAGCGCTGGGAGCTGGAGCTCCTACAATGAGCAGTTCTTC

D gene: .
clone size: once
J gene: TRBJ1-1
V gene: TRBV6-5
CDR3 length: 14
CDR3 protein: CASSYSGESTEAFF
CDR3 DNA: TGTGCCAGCAGTTACTCGGGCGAGAGCACTGAAGCTTTCTTT

D gene: .
clone size: .
J gene: TRBJ1-5
V gene: TRBV6-6
CDR3 length: 15
CDR3 protein: CASSLGQYSNQPQHF
CDR3 DNA: TGTGCCAGCAGCCTAGGACAGTATAGCAATCAGCCCCAGCATTTT

D gene: .
clone size: .
J gene: TRBJ2-7
V gene: TRBV29-1
CDR3 length: 12
CDR3 protein: CSVLEDSYEQYF
CDR3 DNA: TGCAGCGTCCTCGAGGACAGCTACGAGCAGTACTTC

D gene: .
clone size: once
J gene: TRBJ2-7
V gene: TRBV7-9
CDR3 length: 12
CDR3 protein: CASRADRGEQYF
CDR3 DNA: TGTGCCAGCAGAGCGGACCGAGGGGAGCAGTACTTC

D gene: TRBD1
clone size: .
J gene: TRBJ1-2
V gene: TRBV7-9
CDR3 length: 13
CDR3 protein: CASSYETGFVYTF
CDR3 DNA: TGTGCCAGCTCTTACGAGACAGGGTTCGTCTACACCTTC

D gene: TRBD1
clone size: .
J gene: TRBJ2-7
V gene: TRBV7-6
CDR3 length: 15
CDR3 protein: CASSLGGQGFSEQYF
CDR3 DNA: TGTGCCAGCAGCTTAGGGGGACAGGGGTTTTCCGAGCAGTACTTC

D gene: TRBD1
clone size: .
J gene: TRBJ1-2
V gene: TRBV4-2
CDR3 length: 16
CDR3 protein: CASSQERGQGAGGYTF
CDR3 DNA: TGTGCCAGCAGCCAAGAAAGGGGACAGGGGGCTGGTGGCTACACCTTC

D gene: TRBD2
clone size: .
J gene: TRBJ2-3
V gene: TRBV13
CDR3 length: 16
CDR3 protein: CASSETLAVVTDTQYF
CDR3 DNA: TGTGCCAGCAGCGAAACACTAGCGGTCGTAACAGATACGCAGTATTTT

D gene: TRBD2
clone size: .
J gene: TRBJ2-3
V gene: TRBV6-1
CDR3 length: 13
CDR3 protein: CASIAGYTDTQYF
CDR3 DNA: TGTGCCAGCATAGCGGGGTACACAGATACGCAGTATTTT

D gene: .
clone size: .
J gene: TRBJ2-7
V gene: TRBV28
CDR3 length: 13
CDR3 protein: CASSPHVSYEQYF
CDR3 DNA: TGTGCCAGCAGTCCACACGTCTCCTACGAGCAGTACTTC

D gene: .
clone size: .
J gene: TRBJ2-1
V gene: TRBV11-3
CDR3 length: 14
CDR3 protein: CASSPWGGNNEQFF
CDR3 DNA: TGTGCCAGCAGCCCTTGGGGAGGCAACAATGAGCAGTTCTTC

D gene: TRBD1
clone size: .
J gene: TRBJ2-7
V gene: TRBV27
CDR3 length: 16
CDR3 protein: CASSPLGTGGTYEQYF
CDR3 DNA: TGTGCCAGCAGCCCCTTGGGGACAGGGGGTACCTACGAGCAGTACTTC

D gene: TRBD1
clone size: .
J gene: TRBJ1-5
V gene: TRBV7-2
CDR3 length: 14
CDR3 protein: CASSSGQEYQPQHF
CDR3 DNA: TGTGCCAGCAGCTCTGGACAGGAGTATCAGCCCCAGCATTTT

D gene: .
clone size: .
J gene: TRBJ2-7
V gene: TRBV21-1
CDR3 length: 10
CDR3 protein: CASSAYEQYF
CDR3 DNA: TGTGCCAGCAGCGCCTACGAGCAGTACTTC

D gene: .
clone size: .
J gene: TRBJ2-3
V gene: TRBV14
CDR3 length: 16
CDR3 protein: CASSQRLGTLLDTQYF
CDR3 DNA: TGTGCCAGCAGCCAACGACTCGGGACTCTCCTGGATACGCAGTATTTT

D gene: TRBD2
clone size: .
J gene: TRBJ2-3
V gene: TRBV13
CDR3 length: 16
CDR3 protein: CASSGVVAGGTDTQYF
CDR3 DNA: TGTGCCAGCAGCGGGGTGGTAGCGGGGGGCACAGATACGCAGTATTTT

D gene: .
clone size: .
J gene: TRBJ2-7
V gene: TRBV11-2
CDR3 length: 12
CDR3 protein: CASSSNEDEQYF
CDR3 DNA: TGTGCCAGCAGCAGTAATGAAGACGAGCAGTACTTC

D gene: TRBD1
clone size: .
J gene: TRBJ2-1
V gene: TRBV29-1
CDR3 length: 15
CDR3 protein: CSVDIGRGIGNEQFF
CDR3 DNA: TGCAGCGTTGATATCGGCAGGGGGATTGGCAATGAGCAGTTCTTC

D gene: .
clone size: once
J gene: TRBJ2-7
V gene: TRBV11-2
CDR3 length: 15
CDR3 protein: CASSLGPLPFYEQYF
CDR3 DNA: TGTGCCAGCAGCTTAGGTCCCCTCCCCTTCTACGAGCAGTACTTC

D gene: .
clone size: .
J gene: TRBJ2-7
V gene: TRBV7-8
CDR3 length: 13
CDR3 protein: CASSLGPPAEQYF
CDR3 DNA: TGTGCCAGCAGCTTGGGGCCTCCTGCCGAGCAGTACTTC

D gene: .
clone size: once
J gene: TRBJ1-1
V gene: TRBV30
CDR3 length: 12
CDR3 protein: CAWSGGSTEAFF
CDR3 DNA: TGTGCCTGGTCGGGGGGAAGTACTGAAGCTTTCTTT

D gene: .
clone size: .
J gene: TRBJ2-7
V gene: TRBV19
CDR3 length: 16
CDR3 protein: CASSINVVGVLQEQYF
CDR3 DNA: TGTGCCAGTAGTATTAACGTCGTGGGAGTCTTGCAAGAGCAGTACTTC

D gene: .
clone size: once
J gene: TRBJ2-1
V gene: TRBV7-6
CDR3 length: 15
CDR3 protein: CASRSDGGRDNEQFF
CDR3 DNA: TGTGCCAGCAGGTCAGACGGGGGACGTGACAATGAGCAGTTCTTC

D gene: .
clone size: few
J gene: TRBJ1-2
V gene: TRBV2
CDR3 length: 13
CDR3 protein: CASSDGGIWGYTF
CDR3 DNA: TGTGCCAGCAGTGACGGTGGCATTTGGGGCTACACCTTC

D gene: .
clone size: .
J gene: TRBJ1-4
V gene: TRBV27
CDR3 length: 14
CDR3 protein: CASSFGGPNEKLFF
CDR3 DNA: TGTGCCAGCAGTTTCGGAGGACCTAATGAAAAACTGTTTTTT

D gene: .
clone size: .
J gene: TRBJ1-1
V gene: TRBV7-9
CDR3 length: 13
CDR3 protein: CASSLSSATEAFF
CDR3 DNA: TGTGCCAGCAGCTTAAGTTCCGCCACTGAAGCTTTCTTT

D gene: .
clone size: .
J gene: TRBJ1-1
V gene: TRBV13
CDR3 length: 15
CDR3 protein: CASSLQSPMNTEAFF
CDR3 DNA: TGTGCCAGCAGCTTACAGTCACCTATGAACACTGAAGCTTTCTTT

D gene: TRBD1
clone size: .
J gene: TRBJ2-1
V gene: TRBV7-9
CDR3 length: 12
CDR3 protein: CASQQGANEQFF
CDR3 DNA: TGTGCCAGTCAACAGGGGGCAAATGAGCAGTTCTTC

D gene: .
clone size: once
J gene: TRBJ1-5
V gene: TRBV27
CDR3 length: 18
CDR3 protein: CASSYVGVPGVSNQPQHF
CDR3 DNA: TGTGCCAGCAGTTACGTTGGCGTGCCCGGTGTGAGCAATCAGCCCCAGCATTTT

D gene: .
clone size: .
J gene: TRBJ1-2
V gene: TRBV2
CDR3 length: 11
CDR3 protein: CASTEDYGYTF
CDR3 DNA: TGTGCCAGCACAGAAGACTATGGCTACACCTTC

D gene: TRBD1
clone size: .
J gene: TRBJ2-2
V gene: TRBV30
CDR3 length: 18
CDR3 protein: CAWSGLREGQGYTGELFF
CDR3 DNA: TGTGCCTGGAGTGGACTGAGGGAGGGACAGGGGTACACCGGGGAGCTGTTTTTT

D gene: .
clone size: .
J gene: TRBJ1-5
V gene: TRBV11-3
CDR3 length: 16
CDR3 protein: CASSLDQGGGNQPQHF
CDR3 DNA: TGTGCCAGCAGCTTAGATCAAGGGGGGGGCAATCAGCCCCAGCATTTT

D gene: .
clone size: once
J gene: TRBJ1-1
V gene: TRBV7-7
CDR3 length: 13
CDR3 protein: CASSLHTGTEAFF
CDR3 DNA: TGTGCTAGCAGCTTACACACAGGAACTGAAGCTTTCTTT

D gene: .
clone size: .
J gene: TRBJ2-7
V gene: TRBV9
CDR3 length: 15
CDR3 protein: CASSVGSGAAYEQYF
CDR3 DNA: TGTGCCAGTAGCGTAGGTTCAGGGGCCGCCTACGAGCAGTACTTC